This T cell receptor (beta chain) was retrieved from a study of cytomegalovirus exposure and HLA in healthy donors. PCR involved 60 Vbeta and 13 Jbeta primers. Sequencing used immunoSEQ multiplex PCR; TCRdb keeps in-frame clones, though not all of them. This repertoire includes about 130,000 clones. The donors comprised healthy bone marrow donors. CDR1 and CDR2 from the germline V gene are MNHEY and SMNVEV (reference sequence). V lost 6 bases and J lost 5; bases outside the gene matches: 11. This CDR3 contains 16 residues. The clonotype originates from a man aged 18 to 30 in good health and CMV-seronegative. The sample comprised PBMCs. The V and J genes are TRBV27 and TRBJ2-1; 9 bases align to TRBD1. The CDR3 region has the DNA TGTGCCAGCAGGTTCTTCCCGGGACAGGGAAACAATGAGCAGTTCTTC. Its translation: CASRFFPGQGNNEQFF.